The 32 T cell receptor beta chains in this list originate from one sample, sequenced in a study of tumor-infiltrating lymphocytes in primary liver carcinoma. Starting material of 400 to 600 ng total RNA yielded TCR beta cDNA via a constant-region primer. Modified slightly, ARM-PCR produced TCR beta libraries over three nested multiplex PCR rounds. It was with TRBV1-TRBV30 forward primers and a C-beta reverse primer that the first two PCR rounds were run, at around 10 cycles each. TCRdb passed the multiplex PCR reads through MiXCR, listing each CDR3 protein once. The sample lists about 120,000 distinct CDR3 sequences; about two thirds were seen once. Co-extracted RNA and DNA came from 20-30 mg of unsorted bulk tissue. Source material: tumor-adjacent normal liver tissue. The receptors here all came from a woman aged 60-75 years with primary liver carcinoma and hepatitis B virus infection.

This chain connects TRBV12-3 or TRBV12-4 to TRBJ2-1; D remains unclear. V gave up 7 bases and J gave up 3 bases, with 16 bases separating them. The CDR3 runs 15 residues. CDR3 bases: TGTGCCAGCACCCGAGCCCGGAGCGACTACAATGAGCAGTTCTTC. Translation gives CASTRARSDYNEQFF.

On this clonotype itself: Germline and junction disagree at one end, which may indicate a read error. The chain has TRBV29-1 and TRBJ1-3; D unresolved. Per the germline V gene, CDR1 is SQVTM and CDR2 is ANQGSEA. The CDR3 is 15 amino acids. CDR3 DNA: TGCAGTGTTGAAGAAAGTGGTCGGCCTGGACACACCATATATTTT. Translating gives CSVEESGRPGHTIYF.

The chain couples TRBV28 to TRBJ1-6, with D possibly TRBD1 on 6 matching bases. The germline gives CDR1 MDHEN, CDR2 SYDVKM. This CDR3 region has 13 residues. Trimming took off 7 bases at V and 7 bases at J, with 11 bases between the two ends. The CDR3 spells CASKGQVNSPLHF. The CDR3 region has the DNA TGTGCCAGCAAGGGACAAGTGAATTCACCCCTCCACTTT.

A note on this clonotype: It may be a read error: a sequence one base away is much more abundant. The J gene is TRBJ2-5, the V gene TRBV28; 7 bases are a match to TRBD2. The CDR3 length is 16 residues. Germline CDR1 is MDHEN and CDR2 is SYDVKM. CDR3 loop: CANSSSRRGYQETQYF. Here the CDR3 DNA reads TGTGCCAACAGTTCCTCGAGGCGGGGGTACCAAGAGACCCAGTACTTC.

In regard to this clonotype: The junction and the germline gene differ at one end; a read error may be behind it. The CDR3, as DNA: TGCGCCGGCAGAAGGGGTTACCAGACTCAGTACTTC. Protein: CAGRRGYQTQYF. The chain uses TRBV11-2 and TRBJ2-5, with D possibly TRBD1 on 5 matching bases. There are 12 residues in the CDR3. The V gene's germline CDR1 is SGHAT and CDR2 FQNNGV.

As concerns this clonotype: At one end, the junction sequence differs from germline, possibly due to a read error. This chain links TRBV28 with TRBJ2-2; TRBD2 matches 8 bases. From germline, CDR1 is MDHEN and CDR2 SYDVKM. The CDR3 is made up of 18 amino acids. CDR3 protein: CASTRVVLAVGNIGELFF. In DNA, the CDR3 is TGTGCCAGCACTCGAGTAGTACTAGCGGTTGGTAACATCGGGGAACTGTTTTTT.

Remarks on this clonotype: The junction and the germline gene differ at one end; a read error may be behind it. In nucleotides, the CDR3 is TGCAGTGTTGTGGGGCGACAGGGTTTAGGATACGAGCAGTGCTTC. This encodes CSVVGRQGLGYEQCF. The chain carries TRBV29-1 and TRBJ2-7; 7 bases agree with TRBD1. From germline, CDR1 is SQVTM and CDR2 ANQGSEA. The CDR3 has 15 residues.

About this clonotype: One end of the junction is discordant with germline, which a read error may explain. The chain has TRBV11-3 and TRBJ2-2, with TRBD2 matching 9 bases. Germline V gives CDR1 SGHNT, CDR2 YENEEA. The CDR3 contains 17 residues. The CDR3 here is CASSLGMLAGNTWELFF. Written as DNA, the CDR3 is TGTGCCAGTAGCCTAGGCATGCTAGCGGGAAACACCTGGGAGCTGTTTTTT.

Comment on this clonotype: At one end the junction does not follow the germline gene, possibly because of a read error. In DNA form, the CDR3 reads TGTGCCAGTGGTAGCTGGAGGGAATACAATGAGCAGTTCTTC. Its protein product is CASGSWREYNEQFF. The rearrangement links TRBV12-5 to TRBJ2-1, with D perhaps TRBD2 (6 bases). The CDR3 totals 14 residues. Germline V gene data show CDR1 as LGHNT and CDR2 as FRNRAP.

Regarding this clonotype: A much larger clone sits a single nucleotide away, making a read error possible. The gene calls are TRBV5-1 and TRBJ2-3, with D uncertain. This CDR3 spans 12 amino acids. CDR1 is SGHRS and CDR2 is YFSETQ in the germline V gene. CDR3: CVSSLLTDTQYF. DNA for the CDR3: TGCGTCAGCAGCTTATTGACAGATACGCAGTATTTT.

The CDR3 spells CASSYGAARVAQNIQYF. The DNA of the CDR3 is TGTGCCAGCAGTTACGGGGCGGCAAGAGTCGCCCAAAACATTCAGTACTTC. The chain couples TRBV6-6 to TRBJ2-4; a weak D match, TRBD1 (5 bases). Per germline, CDR1 MNHNY and CDR2 SVGAGI (reference sequence). The CDR3 spans 17 residues. Trimming left V 2 bases short and J 5 bases short, with 19 bases between.

To note about this clonotype: This may arise from a read error, as a much more abundant clone is one base away. The V gene is TRBV28, the J gene TRBJ2-7; TRBD1 matches at 7 bases. This CDR3 spans 15 amino acids. Germline assignment: CDR1 MDHEN and CDR2 SYDVKM. This CDR3 is CASSPAGTVSCEQYF. CDR3 sequence (DNA): TGTGCCAGCAGTCCAGCTGGGACAGTCTCCTGCGAGCAGTACTTC. The full variable domain, rest sourced from reference TRBV28 and TRBJ2-7, is DVKVTQSSRYLVKRTGEKVFLECVQDMDHENMFWYRQDPGLGLRLIYFSYDVKMKEKGDIPEGYSVSREKKERFSLILESASTNQTSMYLCASSPAGTVSCEQYFGPGTRLTVT.

As for this clonotype: The CDR3 does not close with the conserved phenylalanine or tryptophan, likely indicating a read error. The DNA is omitted, as the CDR3 cannot be located on it reliably, and the CDR3 follows TCRdb's listing. The rearrangement joins TRBV11-2 to TRBJ2-7; the table calls TRBD2, which could not be checked here. The CDR3 spans 12 residues, counting both ends. Germline lookup yields CDR1 SGHAT and CDR2 FQNNGV. The CDR3 is CASSSGLVGVSL.

CDR3 DNA: TGTGACGGCAGTTATCCGATTAGCGGGGGTCCCTACAATGAGCAGTTCTTC. Amino acids: CDGSYPISGGPYNEQFF. The chain couples TRBV6-6 to TRBJ2-1; TRBD2 aligns across 9 bases. The CDR3 is 17 amino acids. CDR1 is MNHNY, CDR2 SVGAGI, per germline (reference sequence).

This clonotype was observed at least ten times. The V call is TRBV28, the J call TRBJ2-7; unclear D gene. This CDR3 is built from 19 residues. Germline lookup yields CDR1 MDHEN and CDR2 SYDVKM. The V end lost 3 bases, the J end lost 1 base, and 25 bases lay between the germline ends. The CDR3 loop reads CASSFPPDSSSARSYEQYF. CDR3 in DNA: TGTGCCAGCAGTTTCCCCCCGGATAGCTCTTCTGCGCGTTCCTACGAGCAGTACTTC.

A remark on this clonotype: It may be a read error: a sequence one base away is much more abundant. The chain joins TRBV14 to TRBJ2-7; no clear D gene. Germline V gene lookup returns CDR1 SGHDN and CDR2 FVKESK. The CDR3 is 15 residues long. The CDR3 nucleotides are TGTACCAGCAGCCAAGAAGGGATACGCGGTACGAGGCAGTACTTC. Its translation is CTSSQEGIRGTRQYF.

In the case of this clonotype: This sequence may be a read error, since a much larger clone differs from it by one base. The genes are TRBV7-9 and TRBJ2-7; no clear D gene. The CDR3 extends over 12 amino acids. V was clipped by 2 bases and J by 5 bases, with 7 bases between them. Germline CDR1 SEHNR, CDR2 FQNEAQ (reference sequence). As DNA, the CDR3 is TGTGCCAGCAGCTTATTGACGGACGAGCAGTACTTC. Translated, it gives CASSLLTDEQYF. Full variable domain (outside the CDR3, taken from reference TRBV7-9 and TRBJ2-7): DTGVSQNPRHKITKRGQNVTFRCDPISEHNRLYWYRQTLGQGPEFLTYFQNEAQLEKSRLLSDRFSAERPKGSFSTLEIQRTEQGDSAMYLCASSLLTDEQYFGPGTRLTVT.

This clonotype was counted ten times or more. The chain joins TRBV29-1 to TRBJ2-7; TRBD1 might be the D (6 bases). Trimming took 4 bases from V and 4 from J, leaving 14 bases between them. The CDR3 is 13 amino acids. Germline V gene data show CDR1 as SQVTM and CDR2 as ANQGSEA. CDR3 bases: TGCAGCGTTGTGGGGGCTCCCAGGTACGAGCAGTACTTC. Amino acids: CSVVGAPRYEQYF.

The chain combines TRBV5-5 with TRBJ1-1; D remains ambiguous. Germline lookup yields CDR1 SGHKS and CDR2 YYEKEE (reference sequence). Deletions cut 0 bases from V and 10 bases from J, with 16 bases between. The CDR3 is made up of 14 amino acids. This CDR3 is CASSLVGMNIVAFF. DNA for the CDR3: TGTGCCAGCAGCTTGGTTGGTATGAACATTGTAGCTTTCTTT.

With respect to this clonotype: The junction shows a germline mismatch at one end, possibly a read error. V gene TRBV6-1 combines with J gene TRBJ1-1; D gene ambiguous. From germline, CDR1 is MNHNS and CDR2 SASEGT. This CDR3 has 14 residues. CDR3 sequence: CTSSYLELNTEAFF. The CDR3 nucleotides are TGTACCAGCAGTTATTTAGAGTTGAACACTGAAGCTTTCTTT.

Remarks on this clonotype: At one boundary the junction diverges from the germline segment, which might be a read error. The chain employs TRBV11-2 and TRBJ2-1; D is tentatively TRBD1 or TRBD2 (5 bases each). CDR1 is SGHAT, CDR2 FQNNGV, per germline. This CDR3 region has 15 residues. This chain's CDR3 is CASSSRGKVLDEQFF. The CDR3 region has the DNA TGTGCCAGTAGCTCCCGGGGCAAGGTCCTGGATGAGCAGTTCTTC.

Turning to this clonotype: A much larger clone sits a single nucleotide away, making a read error possible. The chain joins TRBV7-3 to TRBJ1-5, with D unclear. Germline V gives CDR1 SGHTA, CDR2 FQGTGA. Trimming took off 0 bases at V and 6 bases at J, with 12 bases between the two ends. This CDR3 has 15 residues. This CDR3 reads CASSLTGQSGQPQHF. CDR3 coding DNA: TGTGCCAGCAGCTTAACGGGTCAGTCGGGTCAGCCCCAGCATTTT. The entire variable domain, with the rest obtained from reference TRBV7-3 and TRBJ1-5, is as follows: GAGVSQTPSNKVTEKGKYVELRCDPISGHTALYWYRQSLGQGPEFLIYFQGTGAADDSGLPNDRFFAVRPEGSVSTLKIQRTERGDSAVYLCASSLTGQSGQPQHFGDGTRLSIL.

As regards this clonotype: A clone one base away is much larger, so this may be a read error. The rearrangement uses TRBV5-1 and TRBJ1-4, with TRBD1 as a possible D gene (6 bases). In germline, CDR1 is SGHRS, CDR2 YFSETQ. This CDR3 has 15 residues. The CDR3 DNA follows: TGCACCAGCAGCCTCAGGGGAATCCGGACCGAAAAACTGTTTTTT. It yields the protein CTSSLRGIRTEKLFF.

Details on this clonotype: At one of its ends the junction is not consistent with the germline gene, which may arise from a read error. This chain joins TRBV6-4 and TRBJ2-3; 11 nucleotides match TRBD2. Germline V gives CDR1 MRHNA, CDR2 SNTAGT. The CDR3 spans 16 residues. CDR3: CASSDVAGGSTYTQYF. As DNA, the CDR3 is TGTGCCAGCAGTGACGTAGCGGGAGGGTCCACTTATACACAGTATTTT.

This clonotype occurred once. One junction end disagrees with the germline gene, perhaps due to a read error. CDR3: CASSSNVNSYEQYF. In nucleotides, the CDR3 is TGTGCCAGCAGCTCTAACGTGAACTCCTACGAGCAGTATTTC. This chain joins TRBV11-2 and TRBJ2-7, with D unclear. CDR1 is SGHAT, CDR2 FQNNGV, per germline. This CDR3 is built from 14 residues.

This clonotype was detected ten times or more. The rearrangement links TRBV7-8 to TRBJ2-3, with 11 bases fitting TRBD2. V lost 4 bases to trimming and J lost 2 bases; unmatched junction nucleotides: 5. Germline V lookup: CDR1 SGHVS, CDR2 FQNEAQ. The CDR3 runs 16 residues. Here the CDR3 DNA reads TGTGCCAGCAGCTCCAGGGGACTAGCGGCCACAGATACGCAGTATTTT. This translates into CASSSRGLAATDTQYF.

This clonotype was picked up many times. CDR3 DNA sequence: TGTGCCAGCAGGGGATACACCGGGGAGCTGTTTTTT. Translated, it gives CASRGYTGELFF. J is TRBJ2-2 and V is TRBV28; D gene unclear. CDR3 length: 12 amino acids. V lost 6 bases, J lost 3 bases, and 5 bases lay in between. Germline V CDR1 and CDR2: MDHEN, SYDVKM.

This clonotype appeared once. The CDR3 loop reads CASSPWDQGTDYEHYF. The DNA of the CDR3 is TGTGCCAGCAGCCCCTGGGATCAGGGGACGGACTACGAACATTACTTC. The chain links TRBV7-9 to TRBJ2-7; D could derive from TRBD1 or TRBD2 (6 bases each). The CDR3 length is 16 residues. Germline V gene data show CDR1 as SEHNR and CDR2 as FQNEAQ (reference sequence). Trimming cost V 5 bases and J 13 bases, with 30 bases left between them.

In the case of this clonotype: One end of the junction varies from germline; a read error may be responsible. This sequence joins TRBV6-5 and TRBJ1-3; D unresolved. The CDR3 contains 15 residues. Germline V CDR1 and CDR2: MNHEY, SVGAGI. The CDR3, as DNA: TGTGCCAGCAGTCCCGATGGGAACTCTAGAAACACCATATATTTT. This codes for CASSPDGNSRNTIYF.

A remark on this clonotype: This clone may be a read error of a much larger clone one base away. The V gene is TRBV7-8, the J gene TRBJ2-4; 9 positions agree with TRBD2. CDR3 size: 14 residues. J gave up 5 bases and V 6 bases, and 5 bases lay outside the gene matches. Germline CDR1 and CDR2: SGHVS and FQNEAQ. The CDR3 loop is CASRETSGENIQYF. The CDR3 DNA is TGTGCCAGCAGGGAGACTAGCGGTGAAAACATTCAGTACTTC.

On this clonotype: A junction end diverges from the germline sequence, so it may reflect a read error. V is TRBV4-1 and J is TRBJ2-2; D not resolved. Looked up from germline, CDR1 is MGHRA and CDR2 is YSYEKL. This CDR3 region has 16 residues. CDR3 in amino acids: CANSQDQYSLTGELFF. CDR3 nucleotide sequence: TGTGCCAACAGCCAAGATCAGTACAGTCTAACCGGGGAGCTGTTTTTT.

A note on this clonotype: This may be a read error: a much more frequent sequence differs by one nucleotide. The V and J genes are TRBV28 and TRBJ2-7; TRBD1 agrees at 9 bases. Looked up from germline, CDR1 is MDHEN and CDR2 is SYDVKM. The CDR3 covers 14 residues. CDR3 residues: CVSSFAGQGFEQYF. CDR3 sequence (DNA): TGTGTCAGCAGTTTTGCCGGACAGGGGTTCGAGCAGTACTTC.